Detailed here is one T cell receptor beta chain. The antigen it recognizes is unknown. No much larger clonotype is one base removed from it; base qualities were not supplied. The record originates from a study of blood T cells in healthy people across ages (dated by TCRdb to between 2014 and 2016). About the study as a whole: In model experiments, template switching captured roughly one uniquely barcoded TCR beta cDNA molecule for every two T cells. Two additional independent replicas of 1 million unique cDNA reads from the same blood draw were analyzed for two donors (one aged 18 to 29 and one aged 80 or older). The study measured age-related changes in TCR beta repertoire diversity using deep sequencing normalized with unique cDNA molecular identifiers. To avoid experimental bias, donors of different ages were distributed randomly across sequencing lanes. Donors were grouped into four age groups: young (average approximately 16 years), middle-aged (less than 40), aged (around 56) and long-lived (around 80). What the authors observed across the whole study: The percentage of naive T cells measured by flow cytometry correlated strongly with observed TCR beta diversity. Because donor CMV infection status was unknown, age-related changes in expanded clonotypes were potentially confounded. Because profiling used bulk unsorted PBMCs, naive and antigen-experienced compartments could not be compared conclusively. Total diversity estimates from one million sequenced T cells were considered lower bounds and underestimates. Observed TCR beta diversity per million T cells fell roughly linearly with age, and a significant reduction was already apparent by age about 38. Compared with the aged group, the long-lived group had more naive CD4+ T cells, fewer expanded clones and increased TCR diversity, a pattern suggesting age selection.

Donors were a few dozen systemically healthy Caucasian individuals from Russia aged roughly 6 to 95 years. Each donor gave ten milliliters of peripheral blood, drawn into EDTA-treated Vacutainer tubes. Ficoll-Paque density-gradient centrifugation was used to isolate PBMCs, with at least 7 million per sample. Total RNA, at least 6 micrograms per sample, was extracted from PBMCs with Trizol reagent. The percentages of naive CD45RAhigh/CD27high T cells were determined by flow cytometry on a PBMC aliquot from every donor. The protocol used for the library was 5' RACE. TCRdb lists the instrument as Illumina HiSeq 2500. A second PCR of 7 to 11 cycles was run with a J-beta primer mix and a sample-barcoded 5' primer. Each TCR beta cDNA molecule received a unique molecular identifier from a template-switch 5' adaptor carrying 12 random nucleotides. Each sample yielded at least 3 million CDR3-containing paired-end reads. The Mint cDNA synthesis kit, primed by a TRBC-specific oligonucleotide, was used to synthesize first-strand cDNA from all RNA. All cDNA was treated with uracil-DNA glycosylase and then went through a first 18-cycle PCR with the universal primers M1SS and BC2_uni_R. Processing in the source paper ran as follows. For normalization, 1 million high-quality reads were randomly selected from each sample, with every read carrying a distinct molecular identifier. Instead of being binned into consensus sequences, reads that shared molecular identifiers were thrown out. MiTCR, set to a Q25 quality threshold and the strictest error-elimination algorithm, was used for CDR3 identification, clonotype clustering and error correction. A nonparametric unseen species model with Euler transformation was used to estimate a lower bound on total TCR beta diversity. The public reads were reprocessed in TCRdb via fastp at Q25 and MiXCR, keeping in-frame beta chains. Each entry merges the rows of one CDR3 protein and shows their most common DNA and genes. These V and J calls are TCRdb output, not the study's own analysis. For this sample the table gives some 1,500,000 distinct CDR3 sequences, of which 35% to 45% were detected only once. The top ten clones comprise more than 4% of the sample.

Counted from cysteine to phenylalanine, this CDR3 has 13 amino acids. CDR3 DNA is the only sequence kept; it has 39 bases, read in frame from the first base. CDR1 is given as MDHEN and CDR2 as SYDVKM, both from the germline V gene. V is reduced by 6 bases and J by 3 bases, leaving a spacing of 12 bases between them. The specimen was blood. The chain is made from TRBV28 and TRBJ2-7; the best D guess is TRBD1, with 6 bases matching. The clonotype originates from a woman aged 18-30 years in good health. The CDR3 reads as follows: CASRPGTSYEQYF. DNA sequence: TGTGCCAGCAGACCCGGGACAAGCTACGAGCAGTACTTC.